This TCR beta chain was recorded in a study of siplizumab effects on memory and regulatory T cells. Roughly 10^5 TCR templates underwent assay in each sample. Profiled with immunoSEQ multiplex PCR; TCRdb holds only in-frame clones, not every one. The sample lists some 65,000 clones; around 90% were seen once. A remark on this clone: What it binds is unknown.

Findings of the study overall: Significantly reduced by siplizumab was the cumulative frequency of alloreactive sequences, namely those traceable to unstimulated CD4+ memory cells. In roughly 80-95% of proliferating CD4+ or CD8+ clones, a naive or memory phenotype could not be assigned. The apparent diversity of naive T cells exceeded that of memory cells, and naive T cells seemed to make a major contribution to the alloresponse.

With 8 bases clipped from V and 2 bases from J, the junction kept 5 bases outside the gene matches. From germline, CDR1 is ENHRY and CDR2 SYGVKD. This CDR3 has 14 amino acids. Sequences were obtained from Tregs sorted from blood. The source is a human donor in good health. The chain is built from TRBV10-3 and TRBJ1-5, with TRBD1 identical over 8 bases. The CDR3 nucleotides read TGTGCCATCTCCCCGACAGGGGGCAATCAGCCCCAGCATTTT. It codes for CAISPTGGNQPQHF.